This is a list of T cell receptor beta chains from one sample in a study of T cells in tuberculosis. The table came from immunoSEQ multiplex PCR; TCRdb's copy has only in-frame clones and leaves some out. The sample holds about 43,000 clones; less than 95% are singletons and the top ten take roughly 2%. Sequenced material: PBMCs. Source of these receptors: a donor aged 10-29 years with latent tuberculosis or without tuberculosis infection. Some clones in this sample may be carry-over from other donors' samples. CDR3s include the opening cysteine and the closing phenylalanine or tryptophan. The D gene is left open where the match is weak. Clone sizes are given selectively: once, few, many, or a class where the clone is expanded.

len,j_gene,abundance,v_gene,d_gene,CDR3aa,CDR3nt
16,TRBJ1-2,.,TRBV6-6,.,CASSYPEGGPNYGYTF,TGTGCCAGCAGTTACCCGGAGGGGGGGCCTAACTATGGCTACACCTTC
15,TRBJ2-2,.,TRBV6-5,.,CASKSQRVNTGELFF,TGTGCCAGCAAATCCCAGCGGGTGAACACCGGGGAGCTGTTTTTT
17,TRBJ2-1,.,TRBV5-1,.,CASSLVLGGNSANEQFF,TGCGCCAGCAGCTTGGTCCTTGGCGGGAATTCAGCTAATGAGCAGTTCTTC
13,TRBJ1-1,.,TRBV11-2,.,CASSSTEGTEAFF,TGTGCCAGCAGCTCCACGGAGGGCACTGAAGCTTTCTTT
13,TRBJ2-7,.,TRBV6-1,TRBD1,CASSAGQGHEQYF,TGTGCCAGCAGTGCGGGACAGGGCCACGAGCAGTACTTC
19,TRBJ1-4,.,TRBV28,TRBD1,CASSLMEGRGQSGNEKLFF,TGTGCCAGCAGTTTAATGGAGGGCAGGGGGCAATCGGGTAATGAAAAACTGTTTTTT
17,TRBJ1-5,once,TRBV6-1,TRBD1,CASSEYWTGVSNQPQHF,TGTGCCAGCAGTGAATATTGGACAGGGGTCAGCAATCAGCCCCAGCATTTT
14,TRBJ2-4,.,TRBV6-1,TRBD1,CASSERDRGNIQYF,TGTGCCAGCAGTGAACGGGACAGGGGAAACATTCAGTACTTC
14,TRBJ2-7,once,TRBV28,TRBD1,CASGRGTGGYEQYF,TGTGCCAGCGGTCGAGGGACAGGGGGCTACGAGCAGTACTTC
15,TRBJ1-5,.,TRBV7-2,.,CASSAATGSNQPQHF,TGTGCCAGCAGCGCAGCGACAGGATCGAATCAGCCCCAGCATTTT
13,TRBJ2-7,few,TRBV18,TRBD2,CASSGTSGEEQYF,TGTGCCAGCTCGGGGACTAGCGGGGAGGAGCAGTACTTC
17,TRBJ2-1,.,TRBV7-8,TRBD2,CASSLMGLAGGLYEQFF,TGTGCCAGCAGCTTAATGGGGCTAGCGGGAGGGCTATATGAGCAGTTCTTC
15,TRBJ2-1,medium-sized,TRBV19,.,CASHNRGVSYNEQFF,TGTGCCAGCCACAATCGGGGTGTATCCTACAATGAGCAGTTCTTC
18,TRBJ2-1,.,TRBV5-6,.,CASSYMNSGTTWYNEQFF,TGTGCCAGCAGCTACATGAACTCGGGGACAACCTGGTACAATGAGCAGTTCTTC
15,TRBJ2-5,once,TRBV5-4,TRBD1,CASSLYPGGEETQYF,TGTGCCAGCAGCTTGTACCCAGGGGGAGAGGAGACCCAGTACTTC
14,TRBJ1-1,.,TRBV27,.,CASSWGGGRTEAFF,TGTGCCAGCAGTTGGGGCGGGGGTAGGACTGAAGCTTTCTTT
18,TRBJ2-2,.,TRBV11-3,TRBD2,CASSLSLLAGENTGELFF,TGTGCCAGCAGCTTATCTCTCCTAGCGGGAGAGAACACCGGGGAGCTGTTTTTT
13,TRBJ1-4,.,TRBV6-1,.,CASSPGNFEKLFF,TGTGCCAGCAGTCCAGGGAATTTTGAAAAACTGTTTTTT
14,TRBJ1-5,.,TRBV10-3,TRBD1,CAIRGEGAGQPQHF,TGTGCCATCAGGGGCGAGGGGGCGGGTCAGCCCCAGCATTTT
15,TRBJ1-2,.,TRBV6-5,.,CASSSRQERGYGYTF,TGTGCCAGCAGTTCCCGACAGGAACGGGGCTATGGCTACACCTTC
13,TRBJ2-1,.,TRBV4-1,TRBD1,CASRHDRVESQFF,TGCGCCAGCAGGCATGACAGGGTAGAGTCCCAGTTCTTC
16,TRBJ2-7,.,TRBV5-1,TRBD1,CASRDMDRQSSYEQYF,TGCGCCAGCAGGGATATGGACAGGCAAAGTTCCTACGAGCAGTACTTC
15,TRBJ2-7,.,TRBV18,TRBD2,CASSPQQRDSYEQYF,TGTGCCAGCTCACCCCAACAGCGGGATTCCTACGAGCAGTACTTC
12,TRBJ2-1,.,TRBV30,.,CALATQNNEQFF,TGTGCCTTAGCAACCCAAAACAATGAGCAGTTCTTC
16,TRBJ2-1,.,TRBV5-1,TRBD2,CASSYYGLAIVNEQFF,TGCGCCAGCAGCTACTACGGACTAGCGATCGTTAATGAGCAGTTCTTC
14,TRBJ2-3,once,TRBV5-4,TRBD1,CASATGGYTDTQYF,TGTGCCTCCGCGACAGGGGGCTACACAGATACGCAGTATTTT
14,TRBJ1-1,.,TRBV5-4,.,CASSFFRGRSEAFF,TGTGCCAGCAGCTTTTTTAGGGGTCGGAGTGAAGCTTTCTTT
12,TRBJ2-7,.,TRBV10-3,.,CAISEEGYEQYF,TGTGCCATCAGTGAGGAGGGATACGAGCAGTACTTC
14,TRBJ1-1,.,TRBV5-1,.,CASSRGQPNTEAFF,TGCGCCAGCAGCCGAGGACAGCCGAACACTGAAGCTTTCTTT
13,TRBJ1-1,.,TRBV30,.,CAWSITGPTEAFF,TGTGCCTGGAGTATTACAGGGCCCACTGAAGCTTTCTTT